These 12 T cell receptor beta chains share one sample of origin, sequenced in a study of blood T cell repertoires in COVID-19. Here immunoSEQ multiplex PCR was the method, and the copy in TCRdb shows in-frame clones only, minus some. The sample shows 150,000 to 200,000 clones, roughly 81% of them seen only once. Sequenced input: peripheral blood. The receptors come from a man in his forties or fifties with acute or convalescent COVID-19.

This sequence joins TRBV19 and TRBJ1-2; no definite D call. The germline V gene encodes CDR1 LNHDA and CDR2 SQIVND (reference sequence). This CDR3 is 14 amino acids long. The V gene lost 7 bases and the J gene lost 5 bases, with 17 bases spanning the gap. This CDR3 is CASNLGWRDYGYTF. The CDR3 bases are TGTGCCAGTAATCTAGGTTGGCGGGATTATGGCTACACCTTC.

This clone was seen more than once but under ten times. This chain uses TRBV6-4 with TRBJ2-2, with D maybe TRBD2 (5 bases). CDR3 length: 16 amino acids. Between the trimmed V and J ends, which lost 0 bases and 3 bases, there was a span of 11 bases. Germline-derived CDR1 and CDR2 are MRHNA and SNTAGT. Here the CDR3 reads CASSDSKDLDTGELFF. The CDR3 DNA sequence: TGTGCCAGCAGTGACTCGAAGGACTTAGACACCGGGGAGCTGTTTTTT.

For the CDR3, the DNA is TGCGCCAGCAGCTTGCAGGGGTCAGGGGGCGCGGGCACTGAAGCTTTCTTT. Translation: CASSLQGSGGAGTEAFF. The rearrangement links TRBV5-1 to TRBJ1-1; 8 bases line up with TRBD1. The CDR3 loop spans 17 amino acids. CDR1 and CDR2 (germline): SGHRS, YFSETQ. With 1 base clipped from V and 4 bases from J, the junction kept 12 bases outside the gene matches.

This rearrangement joins TRBV3-1 (or the pseudogene TRBV3-2) to TRBJ2-5, with 11 bases aligning to TRBD1. In germline, CDR1 is LGHDT, CDR2 YNNKEL (reference sequence). This CDR3 has 16 residues. Trimming at V came to 3 bases and at J to 4 bases, leaving 7 bases not matched to a gene. CDR3 nucleotide sequence: TGTGCCAGCAGCCAGGGGACAGGGGGAAGTAGAGAGACCCAGTACTTC. Translating gives CASSQGTGGSRETQYF.

The chain is built from TRBV25-1 and TRBJ1-6; perhaps TRBD1 as D (5 bases). The V gene lost 2 bases and the J gene lost 7 bases, with 18 bases spanning the gap. The CDR3 has 17 residues. From germline, CDR1 is MGHDK and CDR2 SYGVNS. The CDR3 coding sequence is TGTGCCAGCAGTGAAGTGATTAGCGGGACGGGAAATTCACCCCTCCACTTT. Encoded protein: CASSEVISGTGNSPLHF.

The gene calls are TRBV19 and TRBJ2-1; TRBD2 is a possible D gene (5 bases). CDR1 LNHDA and CDR2 SQIVND come from the germline V gene (reference sequence). Trimming left V 6 bases short and J 7 bases short, with 19 bases between. This CDR3 comprises 15 residues. In DNA form, the CDR3 reads TGTGCCAGTAGAGGGAGAGCTTCCTACGGGAATGAGCAGTTCTTC. Protein: CASRGRASYGNEQFF.

This clone was found a few times. The chain employs TRBV6-6 and TRBJ2-7; a possible D gene is TRBD1 (5 bases). Germline V lookup: CDR1 MNHNY, CDR2 SVGAGI (reference sequence). Trimming pared 6 bases from V and 3 bases from J, leaving 9 bases between. This CDR3 has 12 amino acids. CDR3 sequence reads: CASSIDSYEQYF. The CDR3 bases are TGTGCCAGCAGCATCGACAGCTACGAGCAGTACTTC.

The CDR3 is CASSERGGAYEQYF. CDR3 DNA sequence: TGTGCCAGCAGTGAACGAGGGGGGGCCTACGAGCAGTACTTC. The chain employs TRBV6-1 and TRBJ2-7, with D perhaps matching TRBD2 (7 bases). Germline CDR1 reads MNHNS; CDR2 reads SASEGT. The V end lost 2 bases, the J end lost 2 bases, and 10 bases lay between the germline ends. The CDR3 sequence is 14 residues long.

The genes are TRBV2 and TRBJ2-7; tentatively, D is TRBD2 (5 bases). The V and J ends lost 6 bases and 0 bases respectively, with 12 bases between them. The CDR3 contains 14 residues. Germline lookup yields CDR1 SNHLY and CDR2 FYNNEI. The CDR3 is CASRTGLSSYEQYF. The CDR3 DNA reads as TGTGCCAGCAGGACGGGGTTAAGCTCCTACGAGCAGTACTTC.

The chain carries TRBV5-6 and TRBJ2-7; 13 bases match TRBD2. V gave up 4 bases and J gave up 4 bases; unmatched junction bases: 8. The CDR3 loop spans 16 amino acids. CDR1 is SGHDT, CDR2 YYEEEE, per germline. CDR3 residues: CASSVKLAGGPYEQYF. CDR3 coding DNA: TGTGCCAGCAGCGTGAAACTAGCGGGGGGGCCTTACGAGCAGTACTTC.

This sequence joins TRBV9 and TRBJ1-3; D is perhaps TRBD1 (5 bases). CDR1 is SGDLS and CDR2 is YYNGEE in the germline V gene. Trimming shortened V by 4 bases and J by 4 bases, and 9 bases separated the two germline ends. The CDR3 extends over 13 amino acids. The CDR3 is CASSPGLGNTIYF. The CDR3, as DNA: TGTGCCAGCAGCCCGGGACTAGGAAACACCATATATTTT. The entire variable domain, with the rest obtained from reference TRBV9 and TRBJ1-3, is as follows: DSGVTQTPKHLITATGQRVTLRCSPRSGDLSVYWYQQSLDQGLQFLIQYYNGEERAKGNILERFSAQQFPDLHSELNLSSLELGDSALYFCASSPGLGNTIYFGEGSWLTVV.

The V call is TRBV10-3, the J call TRBJ1-6; the D gene is possibly TRBD1 (6 bases). CDR3 length equals 13 residues. Trimming took 3 bases from V and 9 from J, leaving 9 bases between them. Germline V gene sequence: CDR1 ENHRY, CDR2 SYGVKD. CDR3 DNA: TGTGCCATCAGTGAACAGGGTCCTTCACCCCTCCACTTT. The encoded protein is CAISEQGPSPLHF.